Below, 12 T cell receptor beta chains from the same sample are listed, as sequenced in a study of cytomegalovirus exposure and HLA in healthy donors. The PCR used 60 Vbeta and 13 Jbeta primers. Repertoires were generated with immunoSEQ multiplex PCR, while TCRdb's copy carries only in-frame clones and drops some. The sample shows around 80,000 clones, over 60% of them seen only once. What was sequenced was PBMCs. The receptor set was obtained from a male donor in good health and CMV-seropositive.

The rearrangement uses TRBV19 and TRBJ1-1, with a possible D match to TRBD1 (5 bases). CDR1 is LNHDA, CDR2 SQIVND, per germline (reference sequence). The germline V and J ends were trimmed by 3 bases and 5 bases, with 10 bases remaining between them. This CDR3 contains 13 residues. The CDR3 region is CASSMGLWTEAFF. The CDR3 nucleotides are TGTGCCAGTAGTATGGGACTGTGGACTGAAGCTTTCTTT.

The chain recombines TRBV5-4 with TRBJ2-1, with D possibly TRBD2 on 5 matching bases. The CDR3 loop spans 13 amino acids. The ends were cut back, 4 bases at V and 7 bases at J, with 12 bases in the middle. Germline CDR1 reads SGHNT; CDR2 reads YYREEE (reference sequence). The CDR3 DNA is TGTGCCAGCAGCACCTGGGAGCAGAATGAGCAGTTCTTC. Its translation is CASSTWEQNEQFF.

The chain joins TRBV7-2 to TRBJ2-7, with TRBD1 matching 7 bases. Trimming at V came to 4 bases and at J to 2 bases, leaving 20 bases not matched to a gene. CDR3 size: 19 residues. Germline assignment: CDR1 SGHTA and CDR2 FQGNSA. Written as DNA, the CDR3 is TGTGCCAGCAGCTCCAAACCTTTACGACAGGGCGCATTCCCCTACGAGCAGTACTTC. As protein: CASSSKPLRQGAFPYEQYF.

The chain joins TRBV10-3 to TRBJ1-6; D not resolved. The V end was cut by 1 base, the J end by 6 bases, with 7 bases between. Germline CDR1 is ENHRY and CDR2 is SYGVKD. This CDR3 has 14 residues. In DNA, the CDR3 is TGTGCCATCAGTGAGTTTGCGCGTAATTCACCCCTCCACTTT. Translated, it gives CAISEFARNSPLHF.

This chain uses TRBV10-3 with TRBJ2-6; no reliable D call. Trimming took 8 bases from V and 0 from J, leaving 8 bases between them. This CDR3 spans 14 amino acids. The germline V gene has CDR1 ENHRY and CDR2 SYGVKD. In DNA form, the CDR3 reads TGTGCCATCTCAACAACCTCTGGGGCCAACGTCCTGACTTTC. Protein: CAISTTSGANVLTF.

The genes are TRBV6-1 and TRBJ2-4, with D possibly matching TRBD2 (6 bases). This CDR3 comprises 20 residues. Germline CDR1 and CDR2: MNHNS and SASEGT. Trimming cost V 2 bases and J 3 bases, with 26 bases left between them. The DNA for the CDR3 is TGTGCCAGCAGTGAACCTTCGGGACTGATAACTAGGATGGGCAAAAACATTCAGTACTTC. Protein product: CASSEPSGLITRMGKNIQYF.

This clone is a singleton in its sample. V usage is TRBV18 and J usage is TRBJ1-1; the D gene is possibly TRBD1 (6 bases). Germline loops: CDR1 KGHSH, CDR2 LQKENI. V dropped 5 bases and J dropped 11 bases, with 15 bases sitting between them. The CDR3 loop spans 12 amino acids. The CDR3 coding sequence is TGTGCCAGCTCAACAGGGCGACCGGAGGCTTTCTTT. Translated: CASSTGRPEAFF.

This clone was counted only a few times. The chain links TRBV11-2 to TRBJ1-1; D gene uncertain. The CDR3 consists of 14 residues. CDR1 is SGHAT, CDR2 FQNNGV, per germline. Trimming shortened V by 2 bases and J by 1 base, and 8 bases separated the two germline ends. The CDR3 DNA reads as TGTGCCAGCAGCTTATTTGAGGGGAACACTGAAGCTTTCTTT. Its translation: CASSLFEGNTEAFF.

The chain combines TRBV13 with TRBJ2-7; no clear D. Germline-derived CDR1 and CDR2 are PRHDT and FYEKMQ (reference sequence). This CDR3 is built from 12 residues. The germline V and J ends were trimmed by 5 bases and 7 bases, with 12 bases remaining between them. For the CDR3, the DNA is TGTGCCAGCAGCCTATCCCCCGCTGAGCAGTACTTC. Amino acid sequence: CASSLSPAEQYF.

This chain joins TRBV27 and TRBJ2-1, with 8 bases that match TRBD2. The CDR3 length is 16 residues. Per germline, CDR1 MNHEY and CDR2 SMNVEV (reference sequence). V shed 6 bases, J shed 6 bases, and the junction held 13 bases outside the gene matches. CDR3 protein: CASSRSRTSLVNEQFF. DNA for the CDR3: TGTGCCAGCAGCCGTTCGAGGACTAGCTTAGTCAATGAGCAGTTCTTC.

In DNA form, the CDR3 reads TGTGCCAGTAGTATCCCCGACAGGCACTATGGCTACACCTTC. Translating gives CASSIPDRHYGYTF. V and J are TRBV19 and TRBJ1-2; D may be TRBD1 (6 bases). Germline values: CDR1 LNHDA, CDR2 SQIVND (reference sequence). CDR3 length: 14 residues. V was clipped by 3 bases and J by 3 bases, with 11 bases between them.

This clone came up a few times. A junction end diverges from the germline sequence, so it may reflect a read error. The chain couples TRBV7-7 to TRBJ2-1, with a possible D match to TRBD1 (6 bases). From germline, CDR1 is SSHAT and CDR2 FNYEAQ (reference sequence). The CDR3 runs 13 residues. CDR3 protein: CASSLGTINEQFF. CDR3 bases: TGTGCTAGCAGCCTCGGGACAATCAATGAGCAGTTCTTC.